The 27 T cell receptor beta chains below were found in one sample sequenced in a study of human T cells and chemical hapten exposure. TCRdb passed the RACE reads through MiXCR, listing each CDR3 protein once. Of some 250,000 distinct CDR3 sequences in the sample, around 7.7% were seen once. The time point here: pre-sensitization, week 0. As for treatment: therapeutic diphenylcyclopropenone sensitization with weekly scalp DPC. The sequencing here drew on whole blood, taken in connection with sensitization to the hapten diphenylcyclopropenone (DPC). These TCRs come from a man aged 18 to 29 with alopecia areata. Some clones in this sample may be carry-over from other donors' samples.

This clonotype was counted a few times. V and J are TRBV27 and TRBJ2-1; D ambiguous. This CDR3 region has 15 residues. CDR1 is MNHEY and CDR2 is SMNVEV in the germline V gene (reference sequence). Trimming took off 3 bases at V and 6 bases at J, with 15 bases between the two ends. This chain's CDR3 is CASSFLGLAANEQFF. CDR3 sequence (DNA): TGTGCCAGCAGTTTTCTTGGTTTGGCAGCCAATGAGCAGTTCTTC.

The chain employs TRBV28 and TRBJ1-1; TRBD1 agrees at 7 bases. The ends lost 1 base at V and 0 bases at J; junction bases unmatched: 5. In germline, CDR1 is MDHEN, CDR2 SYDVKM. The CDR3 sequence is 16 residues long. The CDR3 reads CASSLYTGAMNTEAFF. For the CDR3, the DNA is TGTGCCAGCAGTTTATACACAGGGGCCATGAACACTGAAGCTTTCTTT.

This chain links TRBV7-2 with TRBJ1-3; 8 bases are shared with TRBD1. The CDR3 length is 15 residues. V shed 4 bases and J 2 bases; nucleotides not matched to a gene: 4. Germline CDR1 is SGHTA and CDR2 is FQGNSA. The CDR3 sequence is CASSSRGRTGNTIYF. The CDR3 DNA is TGTGCCAGCAGCTCCAGGGGGCGGACTGGAAACACCATATATTTT.

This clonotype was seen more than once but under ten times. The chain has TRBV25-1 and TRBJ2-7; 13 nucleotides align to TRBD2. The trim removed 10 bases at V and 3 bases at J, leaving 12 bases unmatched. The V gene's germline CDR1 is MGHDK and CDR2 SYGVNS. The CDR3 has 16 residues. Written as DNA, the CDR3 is TGTGCCACGGGGACAGCGGGACTAGCGGGGTACTACGAGCAGTACTTC. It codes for CATGTAGLAGYYEQYF.

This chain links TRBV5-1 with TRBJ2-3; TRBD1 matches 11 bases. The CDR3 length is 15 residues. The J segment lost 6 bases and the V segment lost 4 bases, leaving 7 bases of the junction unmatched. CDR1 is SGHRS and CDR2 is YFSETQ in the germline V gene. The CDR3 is CASSTDRGLGDTQYF. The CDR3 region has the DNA TGCGCCAGCAGCACGGACAGGGGGCTGGGCGATACGCAGTATTTT. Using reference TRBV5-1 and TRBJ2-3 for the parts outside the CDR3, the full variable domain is KAGVTQTPRYLIKTRGQQVTLSCSPISGHRSVSWYQQTPGQGLQFLFEYFSETQRNKGNFPGRFSGRQFSNSRSEMNVSTLELGDSALYLCASSTDRGLGDTQYFGPGTRLTVL.

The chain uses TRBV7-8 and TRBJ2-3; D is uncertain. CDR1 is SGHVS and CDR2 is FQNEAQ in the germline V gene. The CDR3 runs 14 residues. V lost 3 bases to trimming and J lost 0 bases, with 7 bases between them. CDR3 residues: CASSFFRSTDTQYF. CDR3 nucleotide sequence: TGTGCCAGCAGCTTTTTCCGGAGCACAGATACGCAGTATTTT.

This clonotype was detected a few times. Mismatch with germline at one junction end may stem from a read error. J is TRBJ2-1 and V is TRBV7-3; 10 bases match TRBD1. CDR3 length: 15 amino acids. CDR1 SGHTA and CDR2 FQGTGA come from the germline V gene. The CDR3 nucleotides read TGTGCCAGCAGCCAAAGACAGGGGGCCTACGATGAGCAGTTCTTC. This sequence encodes CASSQRQGAYDEQFF.

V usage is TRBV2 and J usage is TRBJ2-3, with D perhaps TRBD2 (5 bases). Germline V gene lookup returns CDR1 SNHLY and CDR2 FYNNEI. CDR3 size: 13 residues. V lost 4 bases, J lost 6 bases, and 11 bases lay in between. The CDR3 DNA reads TGTGCCAGCAGTGGAGCGGCGGGTGATACGCAGTATTTT. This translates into CASSGAAGDTQYF.

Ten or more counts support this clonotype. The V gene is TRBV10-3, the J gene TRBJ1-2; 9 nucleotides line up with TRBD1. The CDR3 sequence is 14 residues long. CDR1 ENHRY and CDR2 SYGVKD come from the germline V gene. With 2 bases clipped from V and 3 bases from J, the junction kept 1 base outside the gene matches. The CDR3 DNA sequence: TGTGCCATCAGTGAGGGGACAGGGTACTATGGCTACACCTTC. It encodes CAISEGTGYYGYTF.

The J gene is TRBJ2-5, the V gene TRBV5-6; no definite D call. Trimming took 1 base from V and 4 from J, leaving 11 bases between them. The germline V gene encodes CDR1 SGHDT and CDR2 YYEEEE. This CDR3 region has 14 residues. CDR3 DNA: TGTGCCAGCAGCTTGTTTGACCGCCGAGAGACCCAGTACTTC. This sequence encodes CASSLFDRRETQYF.

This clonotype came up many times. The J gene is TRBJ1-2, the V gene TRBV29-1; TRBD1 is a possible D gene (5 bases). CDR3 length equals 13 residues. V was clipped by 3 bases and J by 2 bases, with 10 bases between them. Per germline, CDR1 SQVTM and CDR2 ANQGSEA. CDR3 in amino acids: CSVDSAGNYGYTF. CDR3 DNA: TGCAGCGTTGACTCGGCAGGGAACTATGGCTACACCTTC.

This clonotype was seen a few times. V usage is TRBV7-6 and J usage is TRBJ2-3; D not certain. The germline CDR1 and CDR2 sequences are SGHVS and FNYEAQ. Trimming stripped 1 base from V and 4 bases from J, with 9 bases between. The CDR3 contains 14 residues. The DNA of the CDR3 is TGTGCCAGCAGCTTAGAATCCTGGGCAGATACGCAGTATTTT. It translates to CASSLESWADTQYF.

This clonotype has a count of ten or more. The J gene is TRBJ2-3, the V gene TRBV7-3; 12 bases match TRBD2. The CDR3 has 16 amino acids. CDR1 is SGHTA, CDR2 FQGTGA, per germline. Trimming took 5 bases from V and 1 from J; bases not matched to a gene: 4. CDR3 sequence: CASSPGLAGRTDTQYF. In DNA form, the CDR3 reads TGTGCCAGCAGCCCCGGACTAGCGGGGCGCACAGATACGCAGTATTTT.

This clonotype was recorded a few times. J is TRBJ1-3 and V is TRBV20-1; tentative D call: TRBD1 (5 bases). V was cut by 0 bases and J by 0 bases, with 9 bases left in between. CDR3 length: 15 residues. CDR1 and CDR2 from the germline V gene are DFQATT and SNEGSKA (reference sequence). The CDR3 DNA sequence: TGCAGTGCTAGAGATACAGGCCGCTCTGGAAACACCATATATTTT. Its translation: CSARDTGRSGNTIYF.

CDR3 sequence: CSVGGSSTDTQYF. The CDR3 region has the DNA TGCAGCGTAGGAGGATCTAGCACAGATACGCAGTATTTT. J is TRBJ2-3 and V is TRBV29-1; weak D call: TRBD2 (5 bases). V was trimmed by 6 bases and J by 0 bases, leaving 10 bases between them. This CDR3 has 13 residues. The germline V gene encodes CDR1 SQVTM and CDR2 ANQGSEA.

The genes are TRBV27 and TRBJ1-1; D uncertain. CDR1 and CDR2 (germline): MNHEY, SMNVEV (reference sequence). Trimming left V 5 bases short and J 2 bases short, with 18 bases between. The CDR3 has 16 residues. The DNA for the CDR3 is TGTGCCAGCAGTACAATCCAGCCGCTGACAAACACTGAAGCTTTCTTT. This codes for CASSTIQPLTNTEAFF.

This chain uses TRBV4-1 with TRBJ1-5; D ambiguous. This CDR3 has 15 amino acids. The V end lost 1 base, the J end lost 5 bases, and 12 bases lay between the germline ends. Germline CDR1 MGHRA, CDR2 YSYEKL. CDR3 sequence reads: CASSQVDLLDQPQHF. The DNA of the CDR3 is TGCGCCAGCAGCCAAGTTGATCTTTTGGATCAGCCCCAGCATTTT.

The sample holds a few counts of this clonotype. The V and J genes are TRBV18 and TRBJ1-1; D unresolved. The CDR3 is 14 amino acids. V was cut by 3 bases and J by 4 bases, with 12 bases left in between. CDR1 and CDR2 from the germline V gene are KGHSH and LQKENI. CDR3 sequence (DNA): TGTGCCAGCTCACCCCATGACCGCGGCACTGAAGCTTTCTTT. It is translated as CASSPHDRGTEAFF. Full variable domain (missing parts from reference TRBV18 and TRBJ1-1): NAGVMQNPRHLVRRRGQEARLRCSPMKGHSHVYWYRQLPEEGLKFMVYLQKENIIDESGMPKERFSAEFPKEGPSILRIQQVVRGDSAAYFCASSPHDRGTEAFFGQGTRLTVV.

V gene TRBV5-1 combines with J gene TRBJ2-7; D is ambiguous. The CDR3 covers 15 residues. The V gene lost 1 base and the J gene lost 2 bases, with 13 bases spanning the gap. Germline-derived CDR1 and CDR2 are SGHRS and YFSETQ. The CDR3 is CASSLPRRNTYEQYF. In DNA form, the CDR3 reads TGCGCCAGCAGCTTGCCCAGAAGGAACACCTACGAGCAGTACTTC.

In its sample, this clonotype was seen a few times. The DNA for the CDR3 is TGTGCCAGCAGCCCGCTTCCCCCGCGATTGCCTGACAGGGGAATTCAGTACTTC. This translates into CASSPLPPRLPDRGIQYF. The chain has TRBV5-6 and TRBJ2-4; 8 bases are shared with TRBD1. The trim removed 4 bases at V and 10 bases at J, leaving 22 bases unmatched. This CDR3 contains 18 residues. Germline V lookup: CDR1 SGHDT, CDR2 YYEEEE.

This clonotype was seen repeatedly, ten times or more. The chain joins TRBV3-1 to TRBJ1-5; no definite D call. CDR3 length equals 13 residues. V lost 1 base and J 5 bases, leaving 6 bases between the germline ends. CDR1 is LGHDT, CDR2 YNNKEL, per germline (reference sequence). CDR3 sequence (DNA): TGTGCCAGCAGCCAAGTCGGGGATCAGCCCCAGCATTTT. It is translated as CASSQVGDQPQHF. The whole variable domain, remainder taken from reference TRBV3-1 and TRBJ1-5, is DTAVSQTPKYLVTQMGNDKSIKCEQNLGHDTMYWYKQDSKKFLKIMFSYNNKELIINETVPNRFSPKSPDKAHLNLHINSLELGDSAVYFCASSQVGDQPQHFGDGTRLSIL.

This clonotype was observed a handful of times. CDR3: CASSRPGSSYEQYF. DNA for the CDR3: TGTGCCAGCAGCAGGCCAGGGAGCTCCTACGAGCAGTACTTC. The V call is TRBV5-4, the J call TRBJ2-7, with D tentatively TRBD1 or TRBD2 (5 bases each). The CDR3 is made up of 14 amino acids. Germline CDR1 SGHNT, CDR2 YYREEE (reference sequence). Trimming took 4 bases from V and 0 from J, leaving 11 bases between them.

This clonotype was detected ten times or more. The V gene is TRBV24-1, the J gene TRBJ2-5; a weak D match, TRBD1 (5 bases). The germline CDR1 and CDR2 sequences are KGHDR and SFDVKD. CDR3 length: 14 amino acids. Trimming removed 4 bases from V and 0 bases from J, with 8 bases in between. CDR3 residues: CATSETVHQETQYF. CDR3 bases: TGTGCCACCAGTGAGACAGTCCACCAAGAGACCCAGTACTTC.

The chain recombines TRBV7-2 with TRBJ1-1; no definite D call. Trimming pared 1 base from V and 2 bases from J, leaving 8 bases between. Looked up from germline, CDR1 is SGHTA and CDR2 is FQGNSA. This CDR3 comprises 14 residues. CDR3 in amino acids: CASSLENRNTEAFF. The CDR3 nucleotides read TGTGCCAGCAGCTTAGAGAACAGAAACACTGAAGCTTTCTTT.

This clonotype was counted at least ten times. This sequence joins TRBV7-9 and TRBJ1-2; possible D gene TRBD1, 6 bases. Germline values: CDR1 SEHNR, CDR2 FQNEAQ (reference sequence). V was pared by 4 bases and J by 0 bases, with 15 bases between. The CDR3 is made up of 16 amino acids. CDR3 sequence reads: CASSSVGGSANYGYTF. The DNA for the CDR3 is TGTGCCAGCAGCTCAGTAGGGGGATCAGCTAACTATGGCTACACCTTC.

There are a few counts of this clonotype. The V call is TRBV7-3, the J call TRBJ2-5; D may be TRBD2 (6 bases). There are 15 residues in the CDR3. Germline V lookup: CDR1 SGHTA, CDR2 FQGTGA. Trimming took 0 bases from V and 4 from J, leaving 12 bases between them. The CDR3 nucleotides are TGTGCCAGCAGCTTAACAGGAACGGAGGGAGAGACCCAGTACTTC. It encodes CASSLTGTEGETQYF. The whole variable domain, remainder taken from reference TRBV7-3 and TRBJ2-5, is GAGVSQTPSNKVTEKGKYVELRCDPISGHTALYWYRQSLGQGPEFLIYFQGTGAADDSGLPNDRFFAVRPEGSVSTLKIQRTERGDSAVYLCASSLTGTEGETQYFGPGTRLLVL.

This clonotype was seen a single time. The DNA for the CDR3 is TGTGCCACTTCTAGCGGGAGCACAGATACGCAGTATTTT. This translates into CATSSGSTDTQYF. The chain is built from TRBV6-2 or TRBV6-3 and TRBJ2-3; 8 nucleotides match TRBD2. The junction had 3 bases not matched to a gene; V was cut back by 10 bases and J by 0 bases. Germline lookup yields CDR1 MNHEY and CDR2 SVGEGT. The CDR3 covers 13 residues.